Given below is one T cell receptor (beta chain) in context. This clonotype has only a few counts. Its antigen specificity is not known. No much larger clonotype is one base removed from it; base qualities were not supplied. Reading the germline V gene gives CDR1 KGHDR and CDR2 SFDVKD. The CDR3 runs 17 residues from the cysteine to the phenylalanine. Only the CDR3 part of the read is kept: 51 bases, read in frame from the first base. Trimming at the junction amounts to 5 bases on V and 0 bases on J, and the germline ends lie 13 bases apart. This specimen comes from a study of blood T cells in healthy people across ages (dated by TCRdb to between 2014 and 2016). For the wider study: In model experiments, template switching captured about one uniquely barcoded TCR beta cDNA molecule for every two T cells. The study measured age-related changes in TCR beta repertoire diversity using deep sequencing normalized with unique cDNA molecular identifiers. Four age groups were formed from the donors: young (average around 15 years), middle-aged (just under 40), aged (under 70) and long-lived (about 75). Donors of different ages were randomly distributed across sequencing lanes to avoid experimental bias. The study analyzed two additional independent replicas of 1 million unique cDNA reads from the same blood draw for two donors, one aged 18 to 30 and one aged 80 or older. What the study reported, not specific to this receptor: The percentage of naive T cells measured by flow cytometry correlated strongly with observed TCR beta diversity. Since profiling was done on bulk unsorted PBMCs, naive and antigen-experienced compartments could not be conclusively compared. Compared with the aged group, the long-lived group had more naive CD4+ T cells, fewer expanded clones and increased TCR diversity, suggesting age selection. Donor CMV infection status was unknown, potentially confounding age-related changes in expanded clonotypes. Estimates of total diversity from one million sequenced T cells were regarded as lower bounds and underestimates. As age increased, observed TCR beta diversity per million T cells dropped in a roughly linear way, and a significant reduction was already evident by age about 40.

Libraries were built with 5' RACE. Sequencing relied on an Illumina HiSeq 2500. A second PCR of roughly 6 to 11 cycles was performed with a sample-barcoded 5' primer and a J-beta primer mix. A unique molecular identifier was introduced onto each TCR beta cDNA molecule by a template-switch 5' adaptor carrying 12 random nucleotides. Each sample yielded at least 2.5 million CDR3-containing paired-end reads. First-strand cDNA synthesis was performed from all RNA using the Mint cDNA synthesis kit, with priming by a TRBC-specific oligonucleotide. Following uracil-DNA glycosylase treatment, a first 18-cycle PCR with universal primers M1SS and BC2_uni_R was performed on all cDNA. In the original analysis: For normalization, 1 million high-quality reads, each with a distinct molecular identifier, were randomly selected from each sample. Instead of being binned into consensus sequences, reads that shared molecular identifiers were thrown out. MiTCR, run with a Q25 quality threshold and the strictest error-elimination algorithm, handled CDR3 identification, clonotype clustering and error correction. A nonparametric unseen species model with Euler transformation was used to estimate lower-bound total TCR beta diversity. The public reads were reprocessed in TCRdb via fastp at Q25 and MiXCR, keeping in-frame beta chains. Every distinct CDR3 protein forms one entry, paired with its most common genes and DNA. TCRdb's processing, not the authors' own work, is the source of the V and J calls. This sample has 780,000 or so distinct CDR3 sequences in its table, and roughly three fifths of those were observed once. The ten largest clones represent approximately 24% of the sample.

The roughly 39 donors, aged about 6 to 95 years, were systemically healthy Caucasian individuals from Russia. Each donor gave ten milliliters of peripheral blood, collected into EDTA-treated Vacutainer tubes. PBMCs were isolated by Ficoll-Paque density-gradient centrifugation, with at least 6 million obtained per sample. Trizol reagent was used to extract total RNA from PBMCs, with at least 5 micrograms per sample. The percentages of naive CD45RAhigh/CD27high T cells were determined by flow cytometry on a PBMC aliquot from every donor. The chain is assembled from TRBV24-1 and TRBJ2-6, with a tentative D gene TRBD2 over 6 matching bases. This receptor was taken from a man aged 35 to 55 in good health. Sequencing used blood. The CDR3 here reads CATSVGGISSGANVLTF. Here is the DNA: TGTGCCACCAGTGTAGGAGGGATCTCCTCTGGGGCCAACGTCCTGACTTTC.